This T cell receptor beta chain was identified during a study of blood T cell repertoires in COVID-19. Study in general: The United States, Italy and Spain supplied acute and convalescent COVID-19 samples. T cells, B-cell-depleted T cells, or PBMCs supplied cDNA or gDNA.

The germline V gene has CDR1 MNHEY and CDR2 SMNVEV (reference sequence). This CDR3 is built from 14 residues. Trimming cost V 7 bases and J 6 bases; bases outside gene matches: 6. Assay used: immunoSEQ multiplex PCR; TCRdb lists only in-frame clones, some missing. Of approximately 80,000 clones in the sample, approximately 82% were seen once. The clonotype was recovered from a woman in her 70s with acute or convalescent COVID-19. Material: peripheral blood. The chain has TRBV27 and TRBJ1-6; 7 positions agree with TRBD1. DNA of the CDR3: TGTGCCAGCATCGACAGGGCCGCTAATTCACCCCTCCACTTT. Protein sequence: CASIDRAANSPLHF.